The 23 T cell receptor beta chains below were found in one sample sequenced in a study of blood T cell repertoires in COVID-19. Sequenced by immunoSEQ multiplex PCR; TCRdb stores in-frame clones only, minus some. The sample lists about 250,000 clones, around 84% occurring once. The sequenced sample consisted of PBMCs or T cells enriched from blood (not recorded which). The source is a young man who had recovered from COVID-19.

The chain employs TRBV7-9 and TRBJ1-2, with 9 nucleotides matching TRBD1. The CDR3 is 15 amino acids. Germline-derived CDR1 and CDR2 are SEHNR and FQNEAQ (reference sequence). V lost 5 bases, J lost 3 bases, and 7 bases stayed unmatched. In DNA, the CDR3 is TGTGCCAGCAGCCAACTGGGACAGGGTTACTATGGCTACACCTTC. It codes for CASSQLGQGYYGYTF.

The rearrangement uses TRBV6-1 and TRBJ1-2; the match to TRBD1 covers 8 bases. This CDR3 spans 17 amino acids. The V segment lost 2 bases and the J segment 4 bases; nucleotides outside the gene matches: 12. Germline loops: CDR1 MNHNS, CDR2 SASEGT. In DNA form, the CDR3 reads TGTGCCAGCAGTGAACGTGGGGGACAGGAAAGATCCTATGGCTACACCTTC. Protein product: CASSERGGQERSYGYTF.

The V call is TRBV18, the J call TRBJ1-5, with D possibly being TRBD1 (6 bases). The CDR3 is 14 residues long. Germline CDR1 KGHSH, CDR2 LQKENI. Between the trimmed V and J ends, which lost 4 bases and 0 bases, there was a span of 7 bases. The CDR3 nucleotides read TGTGCCAGCTCACAGGACAGTAGCAATCAGCCCCAGCATTTT. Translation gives CASSQDSSNQPQHF.

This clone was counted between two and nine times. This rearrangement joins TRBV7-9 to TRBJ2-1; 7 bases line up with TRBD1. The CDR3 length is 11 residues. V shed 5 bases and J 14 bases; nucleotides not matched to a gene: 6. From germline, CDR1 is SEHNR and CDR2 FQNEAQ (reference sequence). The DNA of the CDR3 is TGTGCCAGCAGCATACAGGGGCGAGAGTTCTTC. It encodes CASSIQGREFF.

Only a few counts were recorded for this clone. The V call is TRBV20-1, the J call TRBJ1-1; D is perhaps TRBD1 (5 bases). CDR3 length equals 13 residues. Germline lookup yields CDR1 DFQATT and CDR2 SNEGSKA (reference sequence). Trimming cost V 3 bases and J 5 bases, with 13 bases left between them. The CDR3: CSASRQGETEAFF. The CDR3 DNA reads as TGCAGTGCTAGTCGGCAGGGTGAGACTGAAGCTTTCTTT.

The CDR3 DNA is TGTGCCAGCAGTTACTGGGGGCCGGGCTCCTACGAGCAGTACTTC. Translating it yields CASSYWGPGSYEQYF. The rearrangement joins TRBV6-5 to TRBJ2-7, with a weak D call TRBD1 (6 bases). The germline V and J ends were trimmed by 1 base and 0 bases, with 10 bases remaining between them. This CDR3 is built from 15 residues. Per germline, CDR1 MNHEY and CDR2 SVGAGI.

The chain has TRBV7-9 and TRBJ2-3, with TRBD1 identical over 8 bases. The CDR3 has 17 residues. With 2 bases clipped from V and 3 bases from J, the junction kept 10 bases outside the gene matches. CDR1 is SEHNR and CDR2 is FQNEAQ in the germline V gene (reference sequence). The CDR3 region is CASSLLMTGVRTDTQYF. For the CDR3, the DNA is TGTGCCAGCAGCTTATTGATGACAGGGGTGAGGACAGATACGCAGTATTTT.

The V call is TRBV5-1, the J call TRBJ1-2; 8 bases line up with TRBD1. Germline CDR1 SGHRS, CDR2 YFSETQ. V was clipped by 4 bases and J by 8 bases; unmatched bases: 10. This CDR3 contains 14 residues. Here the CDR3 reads CASSPGQGVFGYTF. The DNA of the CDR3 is TGCGCCAGCAGCCCCGGACAGGGAGTTTTCGGCTACACCTTC.

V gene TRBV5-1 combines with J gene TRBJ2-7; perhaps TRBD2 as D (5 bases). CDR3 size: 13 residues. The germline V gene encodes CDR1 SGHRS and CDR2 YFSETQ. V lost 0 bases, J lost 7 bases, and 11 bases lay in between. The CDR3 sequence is CASSLGGSGEQYF. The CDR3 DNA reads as TGCGCCAGCAGCTTGGGAGGGTCCGGAGAGCAGTACTTC.

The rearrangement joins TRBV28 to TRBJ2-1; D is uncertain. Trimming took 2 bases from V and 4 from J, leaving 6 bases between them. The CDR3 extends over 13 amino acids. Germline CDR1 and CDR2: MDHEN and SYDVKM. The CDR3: CASSLEQYNEQFF. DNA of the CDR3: TGTGCCAGCAGTTTAGAACAGTACAATGAGCAGTTCTTC.

Here the CDR3 reads CASAGQNNQPQHF. CDR3 sequence (DNA): TGTGCCAGTGCCGGACAGAACAATCAGCCCCAGCATTTT. The chain carries TRBV19 and TRBJ1-5; TRBD1 is a possible D gene (6 bases). The CDR3 consists of 13 residues. V lost 8 bases and J lost 3, with 11 bases in between. CDR1 and CDR2 (germline): LNHDA, SQIVND (reference sequence).

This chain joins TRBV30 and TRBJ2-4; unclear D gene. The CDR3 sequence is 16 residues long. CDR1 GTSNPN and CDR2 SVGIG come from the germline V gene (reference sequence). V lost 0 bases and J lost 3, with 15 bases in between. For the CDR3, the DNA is TGTGCCTGGAGTGTGAGGAGACTTGGAGACAAAAACATTCAGTACTTC. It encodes CAWSVRRLGDKNIQYF.

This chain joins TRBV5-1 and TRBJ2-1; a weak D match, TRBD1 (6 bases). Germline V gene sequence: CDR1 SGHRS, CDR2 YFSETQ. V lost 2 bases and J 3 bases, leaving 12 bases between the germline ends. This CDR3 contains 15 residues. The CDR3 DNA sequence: TGCGCCAGCAGCTTTCGGCAGGGGTTCTACAATGAGCAGTTCTTC. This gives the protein CASSFRQGFYNEQFF.

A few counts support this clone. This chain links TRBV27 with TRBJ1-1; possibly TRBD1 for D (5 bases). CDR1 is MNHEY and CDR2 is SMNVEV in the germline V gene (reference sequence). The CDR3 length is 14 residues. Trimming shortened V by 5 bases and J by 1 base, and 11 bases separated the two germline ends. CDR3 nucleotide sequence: TGTGCCAGCAGTGCCCGAGGACAGAACACTGAAGCTTTCTTT. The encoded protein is CASSARGQNTEAFF.

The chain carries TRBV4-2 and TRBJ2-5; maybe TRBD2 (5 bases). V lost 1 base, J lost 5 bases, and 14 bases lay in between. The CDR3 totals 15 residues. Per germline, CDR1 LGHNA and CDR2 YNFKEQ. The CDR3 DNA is TGTGCCAGCAGCCAAGCTGGTAGCGAGGTGGAGACCCAGTACTTC. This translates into CASSQAGSEVETQYF.

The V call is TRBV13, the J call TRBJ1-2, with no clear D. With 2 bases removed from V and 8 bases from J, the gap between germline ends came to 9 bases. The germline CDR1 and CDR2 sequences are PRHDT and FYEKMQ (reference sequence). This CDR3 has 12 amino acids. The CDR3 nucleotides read TGTGCCAGCAGCTTATCCCCCGGGGGCTACACCTTC. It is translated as CASSLSPGGYTF.

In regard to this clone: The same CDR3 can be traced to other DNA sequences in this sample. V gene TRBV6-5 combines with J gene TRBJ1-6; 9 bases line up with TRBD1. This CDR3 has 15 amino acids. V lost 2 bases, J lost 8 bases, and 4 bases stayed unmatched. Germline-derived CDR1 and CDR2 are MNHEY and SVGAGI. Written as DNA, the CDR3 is TGTGCCAGCAGTTACAGCAGGACAGGGGATTCACCCCTCCACTTT. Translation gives CASSYSRTGDSPLHF.

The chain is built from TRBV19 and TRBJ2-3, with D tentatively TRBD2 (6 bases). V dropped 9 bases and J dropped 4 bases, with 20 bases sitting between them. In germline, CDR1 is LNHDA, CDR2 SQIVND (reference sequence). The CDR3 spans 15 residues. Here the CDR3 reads CARGNQTGDSDTQYF. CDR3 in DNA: TGTGCCAGGGGGAATCAGACGGGGGACTCAGATACGCAGTATTTT. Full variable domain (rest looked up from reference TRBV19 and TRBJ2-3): DGGITQSPKYLFRKEGQNVTLSCEQNLNHDAMYWYRQDPGQGLRLIYYSQIVNDFQKGDIAEGYSVSREKKESFPLTVTSAQKNPTAFYLCARGNQTGDSDTQYFGPGTRLTVL.

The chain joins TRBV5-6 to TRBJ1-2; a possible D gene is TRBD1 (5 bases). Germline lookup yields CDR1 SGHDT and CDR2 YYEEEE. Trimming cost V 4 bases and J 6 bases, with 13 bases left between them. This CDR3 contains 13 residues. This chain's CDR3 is CASSRTTVDGYTF. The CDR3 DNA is TGTGCCAGCAGCCGGACAACGGTGGATGGCTACACCTTC.

The DNA of the CDR3 is TGTGCCAGCAGGGCGGGACAGGGGGCTTTAGGAAACACCATATATTTT. It specifies CASRAGQGALGNTIYF. J is TRBJ1-3 and V is TRBV11-2; 12 nucleotides line up with TRBD1. The CDR3 spans 16 residues. Looked up from germline, CDR1 is SGHAT and CDR2 is FQNNGV. V lost 6 bases, J lost 4 bases, and 7 bases stayed unmatched.

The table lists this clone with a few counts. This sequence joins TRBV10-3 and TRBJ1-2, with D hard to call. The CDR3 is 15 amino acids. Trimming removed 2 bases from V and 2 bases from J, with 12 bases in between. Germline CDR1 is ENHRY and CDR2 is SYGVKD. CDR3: CAISETERRNYGYTF. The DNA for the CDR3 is TGTGCCATCAGTGAGACTGAGCGCCGGAACTATGGCTACACCTTC.

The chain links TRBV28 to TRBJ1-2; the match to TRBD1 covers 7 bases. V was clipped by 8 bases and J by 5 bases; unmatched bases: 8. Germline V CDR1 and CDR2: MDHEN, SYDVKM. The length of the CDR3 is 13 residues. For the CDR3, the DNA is TGTGCCAGCTACCGGGACAGCAGATATGGCTACACCTTC. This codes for CASYRDSRYGYTF.

Here the CDR3 reads CASSIAGGSQETQYF. In DNA form, the CDR3 reads TGTGCCAGTAGTATAGCAGGGGGCTCCCAAGAGACCCAGTACTTC. The chain joins TRBV19 to TRBJ2-5, with 8 bases aligning to TRBD1. From germline, CDR1 is LNHDA and CDR2 SQIVND (reference sequence). J lost 1 base, V lost 1 base, and 2 bases had no gene match. The CDR3 has 15 residues.